This entry lists 20 T cell receptor beta chains sequenced from one sample in a study of cytomegalovirus exposure and HLA in healthy donors. PCR amplification relied on 60 Vbeta primers (plus 13 Jbeta primers). Profiled with immunoSEQ multiplex PCR; TCRdb holds only in-frame clones, not every one. The sample carries about 82,000 clones, just over 70% recorded once. Sequenced material: PBMCs. The receptors derive from a man aged 55 to 70 in good health and CMV-seronegative.

There are a few counts of this clone. The J gene is TRBJ2-7, the V gene TRBV7-2, with D possibly matching TRBD1 (5 bases). Trimming removed 6 bases from V and 3 bases from J, with 15 bases in between. This CDR3 spans 14 amino acids. CDR1 is SGHTA, CDR2 FQGNSA, per germline. The CDR3: CASSMGLLSYEQYF. CDR3 in DNA: TGTGCCAGCAGTATGGGGCTGTTGAGCTACGAGCAGTACTTC.

This rearrangement joins TRBV7-2 to TRBJ1-1; tentative D call: TRBD1 (6 bases). Germline assignment: CDR1 SGHTA and CDR2 FQGNSA. The germline V and J ends were trimmed by 3 bases and 1 base, with 12 bases remaining between them. This CDR3 comprises 15 residues. The CDR3 DNA reads TGTGCCAGCAGCTTCGCAGGGGCTCAGAACACTGAAGCTTTCTTT. Residues: CASSFAGAQNTEAFF.

This rearrangement joins TRBV18 to TRBJ1-1, with no clear D. CDR1 KGHSH and CDR2 LQKENI come from the germline V gene. Trimming removed 11 bases from V and 1 base from J, with 11 bases in between. The CDR3 is 12 amino acids. CDR3 in DNA: TGTGCCGGAGGCGGGTGGAACACTGAAGCTTTCTTT. It specifies CAGGGWNTEAFF.

This chain uses TRBV21-1 with TRBJ1-4. TRBV21-1 represents a pseudogene. The CDR3 totals 12 residues. The CDR3 loop reads CASRVFGEKLFF. The CDR3 bases are TGTGCCAGCAGGGTATTCGGGGAAAAACTGTTTTTT.

The J gene is TRBJ2-7, the V gene TRBV14; unclear D gene. CDR3 length: 17 residues. The germline gives CDR1 SGHDN, CDR2 FVKESK. V was shortened by 0 bases and J by 3 bases, with 18 bases between the two germline ends. This chain's CDR3 is CASSQDLPLTTGYEQYF. DNA for the CDR3: TGTGCCAGCAGCCAAGACCTACCGCTCACCACGGGCTACGAGCAGTACTTC.

The genes are TRBV6-5 and TRBJ1-2; D unresolved. CDR1 is MNHEY and CDR2 is SVGAGI in the germline V gene. The CDR3 spans 13 residues. V was shortened by 5 bases and J by 5 bases, with 12 bases between the two germline ends. The CDR3 spells CASSNIPVYGYTF. In nucleotides, the CDR3 is TGTGCCAGCAGTAATATCCCAGTTTATGGCTACACCTTC.

This rearrangement joins TRBV29-1 to TRBJ1-1; no clear D. Germline loops: CDR1 SQVTM, CDR2 ANQGSEA. The length of the CDR3 is 13 residues. With 4 bases removed from V and 4 bases from J, the gap between germline ends came to 13 bases. CDR3 sequence reads: CSVVLRLITEAFF. The CDR3 DNA sequence: TGCAGCGTTGTTTTACGGTTGATCACTGAAGCTTTCTTT.

This rearrangement joins TRBV7-2 to TRBJ1-1; the D is unclear. Germline V gene lookup returns CDR1 SGHTA and CDR2 FQGNSA. V was cut by 1 base and J by 0 bases, with 9 bases left in between. This CDR3 is built from 15 residues. CDR3 coding DNA: TGTGCCAGCAGCTTAGTGCCGAGTATGAACACTGAAGCTTTCTTT. It codes for CASSLVPSMNTEAFF.

This clone was observed a single time. This chain joins TRBV28 and TRBJ2-7; D might be TRBD2 (6 bases). Germline-derived CDR1 and CDR2 are MDHEN and SYDVKM. V gave up 3 bases and J gave up 6 bases, with 12 bases separating them. The CDR3 extends over 13 amino acids. Here the CDR3 reads CASSLAGGSEQYF. For the CDR3, the DNA is TGTGCCAGCAGTTTGGCCGGGGGTAGCGAGCAGTACTTC.

This chain connects TRBV29-1 to TRBJ2-1; a possible D gene is TRBD1 (5 bases). The CDR3 consists of 18 residues. With 5 bases removed from V and 5 bases from J, the gap between germline ends came to 28 bases. Germline CDR1 SQVTM, CDR2 ANQGSEA. Here the CDR3 reads CSVLTGALNTLPDNEQFF. For the CDR3, the DNA is TGCAGCGTTCTTACAGGTGCCCTGAACACCCTACCCGACAATGAGCAGTTCTTC.

This clone was recorded a few times. The chain carries TRBV5-4 and TRBJ1-2, with 8 positions matching TRBD1. This CDR3 is built from 13 residues. CDR1 SGHNT and CDR2 YYREEE come from the germline V gene (reference sequence). Trimming took 4 bases from V and 8 from J; bases not matched to a gene: 7. CDR3 protein: CASSRGQVWGYTF. In DNA form, the CDR3 reads TGTGCCAGCAGCAGGGGACAGGTCTGGGGCTACACCTTC. The variable domain in full, completed from reference TRBV5-4 and TRBJ1-2, reads ETGVTQSPTHLIKTRGQQVTLRCSSQSGHNTVSWYQQALGQGPQFIFQYYREEENGRGNFPPRFSGLQFPNYSSELNVNALELDDSALYLCASSRGQVWGYTFGSGTRLTVV.

This sequence joins TRBV7-8 and TRBJ2-7, with no clear D. Trimming removed 0 bases at V and 4 bases at J, with 10 bases between. This CDR3 spans 14 amino acids. Germline V gives CDR1 SGHVS, CDR2 FQNEAQ. Here the CDR3 reads CASSLALPEYEQYF. CDR3 in DNA: TGTGCCAGCAGCTTAGCCCTTCCCGAGTACGAGCAGTACTTC.

This clone has more than one count but fewer than ten. This chain links TRBV5-1 with TRBJ1-4; a weak D match, TRBD1 (5 bases). Germline V gives CDR1 SGHRS, CDR2 YFSETQ. The CDR3 covers 14 residues. Trimming shortened V by 0 bases and J by 6 bases, and 9 bases separated the two germline ends. In DNA, the CDR3 is TGCGCCAGCAGCTTGGGCGGGACGGATGAAAAACTGTTTTTT. Residues: CASSLGGTDEKLFF.

The chain links TRBV6-1 to TRBJ2-7; D perhaps matches TRBD2 (5 bases). CDR3 size: 18 residues. Germline CDR1 is MNHNS and CDR2 is SASEGT. The ends were cut back, 2 bases at V and 0 bases at J, with 20 bases in the middle. CDR3 loop: CASSEHLAGSVSSYEQYF. CDR3 coding DNA: TGTGCCAGCAGTGAACACCTGGCGGGCAGTGTTAGCTCCTACGAGCAGTACTTC.

V gene TRBV5-1 combines with J gene TRBJ2-3, with D unclear. V dropped 0 bases and J dropped 3 bases, with 8 bases sitting between them. CDR1 and CDR2 (germline): SGHRS, YFSETQ. The CDR3 is 14 amino acids. The DNA for the CDR3 is TGCGCCAGCAGCTTGGAACCGGGTACAGATACGCAGTATTTT. It translates to CASSLEPGTDTQYF. The variable domain in full, completed from reference TRBV5-1 and TRBJ2-3, reads KAGVTQTPRYLIKTRGQQVTLSCSPISGHRSVSWYQQTPGQGLQFLFEYFSETQRNKGNFPGRFSGRQFSNSRSEMNVSTLELGDSALYLCASSLEPGTDTQYFGPGTRLTVL.

This chain's CDR3 is CASSLGGLAGGHEADTQYF. In DNA form, the CDR3 reads TGCGCCAGCAGCTTGGGAGGCCTAGCGGGGGGGCATGAGGCAGATACGCAGTATTTT. The chain joins TRBV5-1 to TRBJ2-3, with 12 bases matching TRBD2. V dropped 0 bases and J dropped 4; count of bases not matched to a gene: 12. Per the germline V gene, CDR1 is SGHRS and CDR2 is YFSETQ. This CDR3 region has 19 residues.

This clone was recorded only once. This sequence joins TRBV7-9 and TRBJ1-2; a possible D gene is TRBD1 (5 bases). Trimming removed 1 base from V and 4 bases from J, with 16 bases in between. Germline V lookup: CDR1 SEHNR, CDR2 FQNEAQ (reference sequence). The CDR3 covers 16 residues. CDR3 coding DNA: TGTGCCAGCAGCTTAGGGGGCGATTTCTTTCGCTATGGCTACACCTTC. Its translation: CASSLGGDFFRYGYTF.

As DNA, the CDR3 is TGTGCCAGCAGTTTTTCTTCCTACGAGCAGTACTTC. Translation: CASSFSSYEQYF. This chain connects TRBV27 to TRBJ2-7; D is unresolved. The CDR3 covers 12 residues. The ends were cut back, 3 bases at V and 1 base at J, with 4 bases in the middle. The germline V gene has CDR1 MNHEY and CDR2 SMNVEV (reference sequence).

The gene calls are TRBV10-1 and TRBJ2-5; the match to TRBD1 covers 9 bases. Germline trimming cut 6 bases from V and 3 bases from J; bases unmatched to any gene: 8. In germline, CDR1 is WNHNN, CDR2 SYGVQD (reference sequence). There are 15 residues in the CDR3. The CDR3 region has the DNA TGCGCCAGCAGCGCCGGAGGACAGGGGAAAGAGACCCAGTACTTC. Translated, it gives CASSAGGQGKETQYF.

The chain recombines TRBV4-1 with TRBJ2-7; the match to TRBD1 covers 8 bases. The CDR3 runs to 19 residues. Germline lookup yields CDR1 MGHRA and CDR2 YSYEKL. V shed 2 bases and J 2 bases; nucleotides not matched to a gene: 17. Here the CDR3 DNA reads TGCGCCAGCAGCCAACAGGGGGCCGGGCGGGGCATCTACGCCTACGAGCAGTACTTC. This sequence encodes CASSQQGAGRGIYAYEQYF.